This is a list of T cell receptor beta chains from one sample in a study of T cells after yellow fever vaccination. TCRdb reprocessed the 5' RACE reads via MiXCR and lists one record per CDR3 protein. This sample has 150,000 to 200,000 distinct CDR3 sequences, with about 10% found just once. The specimen comprised CD8+ T cells sorted from PBMCs, sampled 15 days after the yellow fever booster vaccination. The source is a man aged 18 to 30 who received the YFV17D yellow fever vaccine. CDR3s leave out the opening cysteine and the closing phenylalanine or tryptophan.

>TRBV6-2/TRBV6-3|TRBJ1-1
ASSYMGTGDEAF
>TRBV7-2|TRBJ1-2
ASSIAGGSTYGYT
>TRBV27|TRBJ2-7
ASSRTSSYEQY
>TRBV29-1|TRBJ1-5
SVSDSNQPQH
>TRBV12-3/TRBV12-4|TRBJ2-1
ASSLSEGIRINEQF
>TRBV6-1|TRBJ1-6
ASSAGPLISYNSPLH
>TRBV2|TRBJ1-2
ASSEVVRNNYGYT
>TRBV6-1|TRBJ1-2
ASSEAPGLYGYT
>TRBV27|TRBJ1-2
ASSLRPTGLHGYT
>TRBV5-6|TRBJ1-2
ASSHGADANYGYT
>TRBV6-1|TRBJ2-3
ASSSGARGTDTQY
>TRBV18|TRBJ1-1
ASSPDRETNTEAF
>TRBV30|TRBJ1-1
AWRPANTEAF
>TRBV27|TRBJ1-5
ASSLSVRGRNQPQH
>TRBV6-1|TRBJ1-4
ASSDYRDSV
>TRBV7-9|TRBJ2-4
ASSPQGNIQY
>TRBV12-3/TRBV12-4|TRBJ1-3
ASRSGAGNTIY
>TRBV4-1|TRBJ2-1
ASSGTSLRDEQF
>TRBV29-1|TRBJ1-1
SGRFGGTEAF
>TRBV6-4|TRBJ2-3
ASSPGGTTDTQY
>TRBV12-3/TRBV12-4|TRBJ2-3
ATPDMRGDTQY
>TRBV4-3|TRBJ2-5
ASSQFGGTGGTQY
>TRBV14|TRBJ2-3
ASSQAERGRADTQY
>TRBV7-2|TRBJ2-7
ASSLLDTSSYEQY
>TRBV30|TRBJ2-1
AWSMGTGGADEQF
>TRBV9|TRBJ2-1
ASTGVEDEQF
>TRBV6-2/TRBV6-3|TRBJ2-3
ASLLRVPSTDTQY
>TRBV27|TRBJ2-3
ASSTGGHPRPQY
>TRBV6-5|TRBJ1-2
ASSYTTGNYGYT
>TRBV5-1|TRBJ2-7
ASSSTAYEQY
>TRBV7-9|TRBJ2-2
ASSLASGGPGELF
>TRBV7-3|TRBJ2-5
ASSSPGQVKGETQY
>TRBV6-5|TRBJ1-5
ASSPYRGKQPQH
>TRBV4-1|TRBJ1-1
ASSQESGTSPEAF
>TRBV19|TRBJ2-1
ASRAGYNEQF
>TRBV7-7|TRBJ2-1
ASRATSDDNEQF
>TRBV15|TRBJ2-3
ATSRVGLVADTQY
>TRBV20-1|TRBJ2-3
SAQGASGEGGTDTQY
>TRBV7-9|TRBJ2-1
ASTLSGTGNEQF
>TRBV4-3|TRBJ2-1
ASSHRLPSYNEQF
>TRBV6-2/TRBV6-3|TRBJ2-1
ATNPSSRGTYNEQF
>TRBV6-6|TRBJ1-3
ASRPGNTIY
>TRBV7-8|TRBJ2-2
ASSLPTSGGNTGELF
>TRBV6-5|TRBJ1-5
ASSYSKDQPQH
>TRBV5-5|TRBJ2-2
ASSFGGLNTGELF
>TRBV9|TRBJ2-1
ASSWGVLSEQF
>TRBV29-1|TRBJ2-7
SVVAGIYEQY
>TRBV7-2|TRBJ2-1
ASSLILSGGPFIEQF
>TRBV10-3|TRBJ2-3
AISESSRGPSTDTQY